A selection of T cell receptor beta chains follows, all from one sample in a study of T cell responses to AZD1222 COVID-19 vaccine. TCRdb's table, derived via immunoSEQ multiplex PCR, lists solely in-frame clones and lacks some. The sample has over 110,000 clones, 90% to 95% seen once. The starting material was peripheral blood, obtained on day 0 of AZD1222 vaccination. The receptors originated from an adult in good health. Each CDR3 is given with its conserved first and last residue. A D gene is named only where the DNA matches it firmly. The size of a clone is reported for some rows only, either as once, few or many, or as a class for expanded clones.

D: .; J: TRBJ1-1; size: .; V: TRBV6-2/TRBV6-3; DNA: TGTGCCAGCAGTTACTCGACGATATCGAGGAACACTGAAGCTTTCTTT; CDR3: CASSYSTISRNTEAFF
D: .; J: TRBJ2-7; size: .; V: TRBV5-4; DNA: TGTGCCAGCAGCTTGGGGCAGGGACCCTCCTACGAGCAGTACTTC; CDR3: CASSLGQGPSYEQYF
D: TRBD2; J: TRBJ2-1; size: .; V: TRBV7-8; DNA: TGTGCCAGCAGCATGGGACTAGCGGGGGTGGCTTTTTACAATGAGCAGTTCTTC; CDR3: CASSMGLAGVAFYNEQFF
D: .; J: TRBJ1-1; size: .; V: TRBV2; DNA: TGTGCCAGCAGCCCTGAGGGGTACACTGAAGCTTTCTTT; CDR3: CASSPEGYTEAFF
D: .; J: TRBJ2-7; size: .; V: TRBV29-1; DNA: TGCAGCGTTTACGACGGGATAGAGCAGTACTTC; CDR3: CSVYDGIEQYF
D: .; J: TRBJ1-4; size: .; V: TRBV6-5; DNA: TGTGCCAGCAGTTACGCAGGGGAAGGCGAAAAACTGTTTTTT; CDR3: CASSYAGEGEKLFF
D: .; J: TRBJ1-6; size: .; V: TRBV2; DNA: TGTGCCAGCAGTGACACCGGGACGGATAATTCACCCCTCCACTTT; CDR3: CASSDTGTDNSPLHF
D: TRBD1; J: TRBJ2-2; size: few; V: TRBV18; DNA: TGTGCCAGCTCAGAACAGGGGGACACCGGGGAGCTGTTTTTT; CDR3: CASSEQGDTGELFF
D: TRBD1; J: TRBJ1-1; size: .; V: TRBV3-1/TRBV3-2; DNA: TGTGCCAGCAGCCTTACAGGGGTAGGTGAAGCTTTCTTT; CDR3: CASSLTGVGEAFF
D: .; J: TRBJ2-7; size: .; V: TRBV5-5; DNA: TGTGCCAGCAGCTTGCTCCCGGGGAGCTCCTACGAGCAGTACTTC; CDR3: CASSLLPGSSYEQYF
D: TRBD2; J: TRBJ2-5; size: few; V: TRBV5-1; DNA: TGCGCCAGCAGCCACACTAGCGGGGGGGCCTCCGAGACCCAGTACTTC; CDR3: CASSHTSGGASETQYF
D: .; J: TRBJ2-2; size: .; V: TRBV6-6; DNA: TGTGCCAGCAGTTACGGGCGCGTAAACGGGGAGCTGTTTTTT; CDR3: CASSYGRVNGELFF
D: .; J: TRBJ2-1; size: .; V: TRBV5-4; DNA: TGTGCCAGCAGCTTGGACTCGAGCTCCTACAATGAGCAGTTCTTC; CDR3: CASSLDSSSYNEQFF
D: .; J: TRBJ2-2; size: .; V: TRBV2; DNA: TGTGCCAGCAGTGATGGGGGGGCACTCACCGGGGAGCTGTTTTTT; CDR3: CASSDGGALTGELFF